A selection of T cell receptor beta chains follows, all from one sample in a study of blood T cells in healthy people across ages. MiXCR was run by TCRdb on the 5' RACE reads, yielding one entry per CDR3 protein. The sample includes some 930,000 distinct CDR3 sequences, around 29% seen only once; the top ten take roughly a tenth. A further study also used this sample, focusing on T cells of mothers and their children.

Sequenced: blood. The source is a woman between 40 and 55 years old in good health. The CDR3 runs from the conserved cysteine through the conserved F or W. A D gene is named only where the DNA matches it firmly. Clone size is not always given. Where it is, it says once, few, many or a class for expanded clones.

clone_size	v_call	d_call	j_call	cdr3_nt	cdr3_aa
few	TRBV20-1	TRBD2	TRBJ2-7	TGCAGTGCTATACTTCTAGCGGGGGGCTTCCTTTTATACGAGCAGTACTTC	CSAILLAGGFLLYEQYF
NA	TRBV20-1	NA	TRBJ1-6	TGCAGTGCCAGGCGGGCCTCGGGAGATTCACCCCTCCACTTT	CSARRASGDSPLHF
once	TRBV15	NA	TRBJ2-3	TGTGCCACCAGCAGAGGAGGGCTTAGCACAGATACGCAGTATTTT	CATSRGGLSTDTQYF
NA	TRBV20-1	NA	TRBJ1-5	TGCAGTGCTAGTATCGGCCCTCGGGGCAATCAGCCCCAGCATTTT	CSASIGPRGNQPQHF
NA	TRBV5-6	TRBD1	TRBJ2-5	TGTGCCAGCCGGAAAAGGGGGACAGCGCAAGAGACCCAGTACTTC	CASRKRGTAQETQYF
NA	TRBV9	NA	TRBJ1-1	TGTGCCAGCAGCGTAGAGGGGAGAGCCACTGAAGCTTTCTTT	CASSVEGRATEAFF
NA	TRBV12-3/TRBV12-4	TRBD2	TRBJ2-3	TGTGCCAGCCGGGCTAGCGGTCCTAGCACAGATACGCAGTATTTT	CASRASGPSTDTQYF
NA	TRBV28	NA	TRBJ1-5	TGTGCCAGCGTCCGGGGGAATCAGCCCCAGCATTTT	CASVRGNQPQHF
NA	TRBV20-1	NA	TRBJ1-5	TGCAGTGCTCCAGGAGAAATCGGTCAGCCCCAGCATTTT	CSAPGEIGQPQHF
NA	TRBV30	NA	TRBJ1-2	TGTGCCTGGAGAGCGGCGGGCTACACCTTC	CAWRAAGYTF
NA	TRBV7-2	TRBD1	TRBJ2-3	TGTGCCAGCAGTTCACAGGGGCGAGGGACAGATACGCAGTATTTT	CASSSQGRGTDTQYF
once	TRBV6-5	TRBD2	TRBJ2-5	TGTGCCAGCACCCCGGGACTAGCGGGAGAAGGGGAGACCCAGTACTTC	CASTPGLAGEGETQYF
NA	TRBV9	TRBD1	TRBJ2-2	TGTGCCAGCAGCGTTACAGGGGGTTCGGACACCGGGGAGCTGTTTTTT	CASSVTGGSDTGELFF
few	TRBV6-5	NA	TRBJ2-1	TGTGCCAGCAGTGAGGGACGGAGGGCTCATGAGCAGTTCTTC	CASSEGRRAHEQFF
few	TRBV4-3	NA	TRBJ1-5	TGCGCCAGCAGCCAAGATATGAGGAATCAGCCCCAGCATTTT	CASSQDMRNQPQHF
NA	TRBV19	TRBD1	TRBJ1-5	TGTGCCAGTAGTATGGGACAGGGGACCCTCGCCCAGCATTTT	CASSMGQGTLAQHF
NA	TRBV7-2	NA	TRBJ2-5	TGTGCCAGCAGCTTAGCGTACGGCCAGTACCAAGAGACCCAGTACTTC	CASSLAYGQYQETQYF
few	TRBV21-1	NA	TRBJ2-7	TGTGCCAGCAGCAAAGCCGCGGGACCGTACGAGCAGTACTTC	CASSKAAGPYEQYF